This T cell receptor beta chain was sequenced for a study of blood T cells in healthy people across ages. In its sample, this clonotype was seen a few times. For the second PCR, which ran for 7 to 11 cycles, a sample-barcoded 5' primer and a J-beta primer mix were used. TCRdb reanalysed the 5' RACE reads using MiXCR and keeps one entry per CDR3 protein. The table records roughly 1 million distinct CDR3 sequences, roughly 24% of them present only once. This sample was also put to use in a study of T cells of mothers and their children.

The sequence was obtained from a girl aged 2 to 9 in good health. The sample taken for sequencing was blood.

The CDR3 DNA is TGTGCCAACAGGGGTTGTCGAGAGACCCAGTACTTC. It codes for CANRGCRETQYF. V and J are TRBV21-1 and TRBJ2-5. TRBV21-1 counts as a pseudogene. The CDR3 is made up of 12 amino acids.